This T cell receptor beta chain stems from a study of T cell responses to AZD1222 COVID-19 vaccine. This CDR3 has 13 amino acids. Germline-derived CDR1 and CDR2 are KGHSH and LQKENI. Trimming removed 9 bases from V and 4 bases from J; junction bases left unmatched: 5. Sequencing used immunoSEQ multiplex PCR; TCRdb keeps in-frame clones, though not all of them. The table lists more than 140,000 clones, more than 70% of them singletons, with 3% to 4% in the top ten. The rearrangement links TRBV18 to TRBJ1-1; 10 nucleotides line up with TRBD1. This sample comprised peripheral blood, obtained on day 0 of MenACWY control vaccination. The sequence came from an adult in good health. CDR3 DNA: TGTGCCAGTAGACAGGGGGCTGTCACTGAAGCTTTCTTT. It codes for CASRQGAVTEAFF.